This T cell receptor beta chain is from a study of identical twins. With template switching, a universal primer site was added, and the cDNA carried unique molecular identifiers. TCRdb fed the 5' RACE reads into MiXCR, producing one record per CDR3 protein. The data contain under 900,000 distinct CDR3 sequences, around an eighth of them singletons. General observations from the study: The study found weaker excess twin sharing in beta out-of-frame sequences. Carriage of fewer insertions was seen in abundant cord blood beta clonotypes, whereas memory repertoires showed none.

This clonotype was picked up a small number of times. Its antigen is undetermined. These data are also associated with another study on yellow fever vaccine responses in identical twins.

The sample was PBMCs. This TCR came from a young woman in good health.

The CDR3 DNA sequence: TGTGCCAGCAGCAGCGGGGGTTTCGGGGCCCAGTACTTC. Amino acids: CASSSGGFGAQYF. The J gene is TRBJ2-5, the V gene TRBV7-9, with 8 bases fitting TRBD2. This CDR3 region has 13 residues. Trimming removed 5 bases from V and 9 bases from J; junction bases left unmatched: 8. Germline CDR1 SEHNR, CDR2 FQNEAQ (reference sequence). The full variable domain, in which reference TRBV7-9 and TRBJ2-5 provide the parts outside the CDR3, is DTGVSQNPRHKITKRGQNVTFRCDPISEHNRLYWYRQTLGQGPEFLTYFQNEAQLEKSRLLSDRFSAERPKGSFSTLEIQRTEQGDSAMYLCASSSGGFGAQYFGPGTRLLVL.